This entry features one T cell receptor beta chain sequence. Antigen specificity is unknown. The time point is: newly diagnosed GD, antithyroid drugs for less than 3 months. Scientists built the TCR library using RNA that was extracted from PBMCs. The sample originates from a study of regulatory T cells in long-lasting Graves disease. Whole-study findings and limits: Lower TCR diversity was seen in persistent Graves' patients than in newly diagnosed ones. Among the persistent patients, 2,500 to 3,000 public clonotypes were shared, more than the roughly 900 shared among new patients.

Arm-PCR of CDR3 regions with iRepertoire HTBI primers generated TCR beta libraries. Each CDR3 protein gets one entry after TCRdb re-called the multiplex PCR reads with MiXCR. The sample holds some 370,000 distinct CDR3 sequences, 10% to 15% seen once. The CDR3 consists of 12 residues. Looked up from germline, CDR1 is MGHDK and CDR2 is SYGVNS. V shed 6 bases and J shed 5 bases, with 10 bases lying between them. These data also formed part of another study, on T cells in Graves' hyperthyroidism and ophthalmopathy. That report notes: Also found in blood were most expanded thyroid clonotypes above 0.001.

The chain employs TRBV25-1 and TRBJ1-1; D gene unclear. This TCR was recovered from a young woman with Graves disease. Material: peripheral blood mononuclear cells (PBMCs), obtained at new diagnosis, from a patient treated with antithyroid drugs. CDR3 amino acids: CASSWGVTEAFF. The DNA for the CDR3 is TGTGCCAGCAGCTGGGGAGTTACTGAAGCTTTCTTT.